This TCR beta chain was recovered during a study of blood T cell repertoires in COVID-19. The V gene's germline CDR1 is MNHEY and CDR2 SVGAGI. The CDR3 totals 14 residues. V shed 6 bases and J 9 bases; nucleotides not matched to a gene: 6. Assay used: immunoSEQ multiplex PCR; TCRdb lists only in-frame clones, some missing. Of approximately 200,000 clones listed, about four fifths were seen once; the top ten hold more than 9%. The specimen was peripheral blood. The origin of this receptor is a woman over 75 with acute or convalescent COVID-19. The gene calls are TRBV6-5 and TRBJ1-6, with 9 positions matching TRBD1. CDR3: CASRLQGAGSPLHF. The CDR3 nucleotides read TGTGCCAGCAGACTACAGGGGGCCGGTTCACCCCTCCACTTT.